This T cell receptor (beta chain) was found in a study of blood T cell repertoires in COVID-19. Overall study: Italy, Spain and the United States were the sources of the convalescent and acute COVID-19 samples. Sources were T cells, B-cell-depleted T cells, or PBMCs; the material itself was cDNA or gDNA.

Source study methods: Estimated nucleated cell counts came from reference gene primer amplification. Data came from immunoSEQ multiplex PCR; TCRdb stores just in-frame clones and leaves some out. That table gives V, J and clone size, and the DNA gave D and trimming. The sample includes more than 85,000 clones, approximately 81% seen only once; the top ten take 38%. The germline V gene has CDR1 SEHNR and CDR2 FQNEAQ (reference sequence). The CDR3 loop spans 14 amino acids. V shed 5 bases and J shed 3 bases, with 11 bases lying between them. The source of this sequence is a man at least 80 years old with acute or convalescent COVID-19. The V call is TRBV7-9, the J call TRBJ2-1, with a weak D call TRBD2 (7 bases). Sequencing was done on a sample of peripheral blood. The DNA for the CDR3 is TGTGCCAGCAGCCGCGGGGGCAACTACAATGAGCAGTTCTTC. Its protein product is CASSRGGNYNEQFF.